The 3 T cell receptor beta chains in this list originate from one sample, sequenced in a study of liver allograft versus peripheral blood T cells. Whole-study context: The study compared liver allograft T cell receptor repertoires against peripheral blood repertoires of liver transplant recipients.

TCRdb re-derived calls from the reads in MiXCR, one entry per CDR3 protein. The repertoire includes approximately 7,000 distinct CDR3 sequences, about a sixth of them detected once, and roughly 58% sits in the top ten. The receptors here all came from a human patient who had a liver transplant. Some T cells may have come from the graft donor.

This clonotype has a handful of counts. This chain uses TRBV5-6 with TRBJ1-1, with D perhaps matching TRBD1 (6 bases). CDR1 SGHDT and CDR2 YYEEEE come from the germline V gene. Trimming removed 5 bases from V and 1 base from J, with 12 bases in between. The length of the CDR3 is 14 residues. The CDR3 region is CASRGGAGNTEAFF. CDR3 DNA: TGTGCCAGCAGAGGGGGGGCAGGGAACACTGAAGCTTTCTTT.

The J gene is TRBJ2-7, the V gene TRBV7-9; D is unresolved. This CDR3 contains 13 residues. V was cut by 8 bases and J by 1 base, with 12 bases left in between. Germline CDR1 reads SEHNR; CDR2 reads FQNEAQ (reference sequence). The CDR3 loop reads CASLPITSYEQYF. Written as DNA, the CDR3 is TGTGCCAGCCTTCCCATAACTTCCTACGAGCAGTACTTC.

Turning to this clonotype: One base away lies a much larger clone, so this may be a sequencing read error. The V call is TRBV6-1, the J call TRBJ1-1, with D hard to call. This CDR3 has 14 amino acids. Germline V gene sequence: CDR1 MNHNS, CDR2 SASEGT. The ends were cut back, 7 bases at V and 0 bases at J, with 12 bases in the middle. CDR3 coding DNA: TGTGCCAGCATCTGTTGGATACTGAACACTGAAGCTTTCTTT. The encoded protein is CASICWILNTEAFF.